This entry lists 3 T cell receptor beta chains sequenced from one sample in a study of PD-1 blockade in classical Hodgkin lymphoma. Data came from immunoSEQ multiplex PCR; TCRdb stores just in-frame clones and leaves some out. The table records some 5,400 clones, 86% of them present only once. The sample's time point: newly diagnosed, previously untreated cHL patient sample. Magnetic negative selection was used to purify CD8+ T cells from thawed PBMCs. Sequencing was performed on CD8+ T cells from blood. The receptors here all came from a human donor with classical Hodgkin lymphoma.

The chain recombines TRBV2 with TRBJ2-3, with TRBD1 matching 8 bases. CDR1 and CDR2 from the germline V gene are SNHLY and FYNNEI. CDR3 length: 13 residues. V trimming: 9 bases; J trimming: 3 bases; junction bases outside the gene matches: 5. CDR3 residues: CARGQGQTDTQYF. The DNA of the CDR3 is TGTGCCAGAGGACAGGGTCAGACAGATACGCAGTATTTT.

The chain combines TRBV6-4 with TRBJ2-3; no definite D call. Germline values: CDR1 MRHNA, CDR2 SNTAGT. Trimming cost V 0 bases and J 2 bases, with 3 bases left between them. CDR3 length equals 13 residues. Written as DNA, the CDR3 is TGTGCCAGCAGTGACTCTCCCACAGATACGCAGTATTTT. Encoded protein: CASSDSPTDTQYF.

The CDR3 DNA sequence: TGTGCCAGCAGCGGGGCGGGGAAAGGAACAGATACGCAGTATTTT. Its protein product is CASSGAGKGTDTQYF. The chain combines TRBV5-4 with TRBJ2-3, with D tentatively TRBD2 (6 bases). The germline V and J ends were trimmed by 4 bases and 3 bases, with 15 bases remaining between them. The CDR3 totals 15 residues. Germline V gives CDR1 SGHNT, CDR2 YYREEE (reference sequence). Full variable domain (outside the CDR3, taken from reference TRBV5-4 and TRBJ2-3): ETGVTQSPTHLIKTRGQQVTLRCSSQSGHNTVSWYQQALGQGPQFIFQYYREEENGRGNFPPRFSGLQFPNYSSELNVNALELDDSALYLCASSGAGKGTDTQYFGPGTRLTVL.